This is a list of T cell receptor beta chains from one sample in a study of blood T cells in healthy people across ages. TCRdb used MiXCR to reprocess the 5' RACE reads, holding one entry per CDR3 protein. There are 1 million to 1.2 million distinct CDR3 sequences in the sample; roughly two fifths occur only once, and around 13% lies in the top ten. The specimen sequenced was blood. The receptor set was obtained from a man aged 18 to 30 in good health. CDR3s include the opening cysteine and the closing phenylalanine or tryptophan. The D gene is left open where the match is weak. Size is stated for part of the rows, as once, few or many counts, or as a class when the clone is expanded.

j_call d_call v_call clone_size cdr3_aa cdr3_nt
TRBJ2-7 - TRBV4-2 - CASSLSEYNEQYF TGTGCCAGCAGCCTGTCCGAATACAATGAGCAGTACTTC
TRBJ2-6 TRBD1 TRBV27 few CASSYTGGFGSGANVLTF TGTGCCAGCAGTTATACAGGGGGATTCGGCTCTGGGGCCAACGTCCTGACTTTC
TRBJ2-2 TRBD1 TRBV7-2 - CASSSQGANGELFF TGTGCCAGCAGTAGTCAGGGGGCTAACGGGGAGCTGTTTTTT
TRBJ1-1 - TRBV29-1 - CSVEPGGRTEAFF TGCAGCGTTGAACCTGGGGGTCGGACTGAAGCTTTCTTT
TRBJ1-2 - TRBV4-2 many CASSQEEAGDYGYTF TGTGCCAGCAGCCAAGAAGAGGCAGGGGACTATGGCTACACCTTC
TRBJ2-3 - TRBV7-2 - CASSSGGGDLQYF TGTGCCAGCAGCTCCGGTGGCGGGGATCTGCAGTATTTT
TRBJ2-1 TRBD2 TRBV20-1 few CARTSGGRNEQFF TGCGCCCGGACTAGCGGGGGCCGCAATGAGCAGTTCTTC
TRBJ2-1 TRBD1 TRBV29-1 few CSISGTGNRNEQFF TGCAGCATATCCGGGACAGGGAACAGGAATGAGCAGTTCTTC
TRBJ2-7 - TRBV3-1 - CASSQGRSTYEQYF TGTGCCAGCAGCCAAGGACGTTCAACTTACGAGCAGTACTTC
TRBJ1-1 - TRBV24-1 few CATSDGGGTEAFF TGTGCCACCAGTGACGGGGGAGGGACTGAAGCTTTCTTT
TRBJ2-3 - TRBV14 once CASADFTDTQYF TGTGCCAGCGCGGACTTTACAGATACGCAGTATTTT
TRBJ2-3 - TRBV30 - CAWSDTGSTDTQYF TGTGCCTGGAGCGATACCGGGAGCACAGATACGCAGTATTTT
TRBJ2-4 - TRBV2 few CASSEFRQSGQYF TGTGCCAGCAGTGAATTCCGGCAGTCGGGCCAGTACTTC
TRBJ1-1 - TRBV20-1 few CSAAAPRTEAFF TGCAGTGCTGCCGCCCCGCGGACTGAAGCTTTCTTT
TRBJ1-5 - TRBV2 - CASDPEGNQPQHF TGTGCCAGCGACCCAGAGGGCAATCAGCCCCAGCATTTT
TRBJ1-2 - TRBV4-3 - CASSNRGGGGYGYTF TGCGCCAGCAGCAACAGAGGCGGTGGGGGCTATGGCTACACCTTC
TRBJ2-3 - TRBV28 - CASRKIQGGTQYF TGTGCCAGCAGAAAGATACAGGGCGGTACGCAGTATTTT
TRBJ2-1 - TRBV20-1 - CSARVGVGETQFF TGCAGTGCTAGAGTCGGGGTAGGGGAGACCCAGTTCTTC
TRBJ2-1 TRBD1 TRBV4-1 few CASSQTAGRQGKNEQFF TGCGCCAGCAGCCAAACCGCTGGGCGACAGGGGAAGAATGAGCAGTTCTTC
TRBJ1-2 - TRBV20-1 - CSAPLSAENYGDTF TGCAGTGCTCCCCTGAGTGCTGAAAACTATGGCGACACCTTC
TRBJ2-5 - TRBV20-1 - CSASQGVAWDEQYF TGCAGTGCTAGCCAAGGGGTCGCCTGGGATGAGCAGTACTTC
TRBJ2-1 - TRBV20-1 few CSAIPDRGQYNEQFF TGCAGTGCTATCCCGGACAGAGGACAATACAATGAGCAGTTCTTC
TRBJ2-1 TRBD2 TRBV12-3/TRBV12-4 - CASRNPGLAGAASSYNEQFF TGTGCCAGCAGAAACCCGGGACTAGCGGGGGCCGCGAGCTCCTACAATGAGCAGTTCTTC
TRBJ1-4 - TRBV30 few CAWRGEKLFF TGTGCCTGGAGGGGCGAGAAACTGTTTTTT
TRBJ1-1 TRBD1 TRBV6-2/TRBV6-3 - CASSYPSTGKAEAFF TGTGCCAGCAGTTACCCTTCGACAGGGAAGGCTGAAGCTTTCTTT
TRBJ1-6 - TRBV2 - CASSVGIGNSPLHF TGTGCCAGCAGTGTGGGAATAGGCAATTCACCCCTCCACTTT
TRBJ1-1 - TRBV3-1 - CASSQGWTESTEAFF TGTGCCAGCAGCCAAGGATGGACAGAATCCACTGAAGCTTTCTTT
TRBJ2-1 - TRBV7-3 - CASSLTPWDMDEQFF TGTGCCAGCAGCTTAACTCCGTGGGACATGGATGAGCAGTTCTTC
TRBJ2-7 - TRBV27 - CASSLGLGRSEYEQYF TGTGCCAGCAGTTTAGGCCTTGGGCGGAGCGAATACGAGCAGTACTTC
TRBJ2-3 TRBD2 TRBV20-1 - CSARVAGDNTDTQYF TGCAGTGCTAGAGTAGCGGGGGACAACACAGATACGCAGTATTTT
TRBJ2-1 - TRBV3-1 few CASSFKYGEQFF TGTGCCAGCAGCTTTAAGTACGGTGAGCAGTTCTTC
TRBJ1-2 - TRBV30 once CAWSPGANYGYTF TGTGCCTGGAGCCCCGGGGCTAACTATGGCTACACCTTC
TRBJ1-6 - TRBV20-1 - CSAAGRQNSPLHF TGCAGTGCTGCGGGACGGCAGAATTCACCCCTCCACTTT
TRBJ1-6 TRBD1 TRBV9 - CASSVAPGQNNSPLHF TGTGCCAGCAGCGTAGCTCCGGGACAGAATAATTCACCCCTCCACTTT
TRBJ2-4 - TRBV29-1 few CSVVWGQNIQYF TGCAGCGTTGTTTGGGGCCAAAACATTCAGTACTTC
TRBJ2-1 - TRBV4-3 - CASSQDQEGQGEQFF TGCGCCAGCAGCCAAGATCAGGAGGGGCAGGGAGAGCAGTTCTTC
TRBJ2-3 - TRBV11-2 few CASSLGGEATQYF TGTGCCAGCAGCTTAGGAGGGGAGGCTACGCAGTATTTT
TRBJ1-5 - TRBV12-3/TRBV12-4 many CASSFRGADQPQHF TGTGCCAGCAGTTTTCGGGGGGCTGATCAGCCCCAGCATTTT
TRBJ1-5 TRBD1 TRBV7-9 - CASSGDRVSNQPQHF TGTGCCAGCAGCGGTGACAGGGTCAGCAATCAGCCCCAGCATTTT
TRBJ2-3 - TRBV7-2 few CASSNMVGLELADTQYF TGTGCCAGCAGCAACATGGTAGGACTCGAACTTGCAGATACGCAGTATTTT
TRBJ1-1 - TRBV21-1 - CASSKAYRLGEPEAFF TGTGCCAGCAGCAAAGCCTACCGACTGGGGGAACCTGAAGCTTTCTTT
TRBJ1-2 - TRBV4-1 - CASSQEAGTDAKGYGYTF TGCGCCAGCAGCCAAGAAGCAGGAACAGACGCTAAGGGCTATGGCTACACCTTC
TRBJ2-3 - TRBV5-1 - CASSLDGATTDTQYF TGCGCCAGCAGCTTGGATGGAGCTACCACAGATACGCAGTATTTT
TRBJ1-2 - TRBV6-5 few CASSCSGGGYTF TGTGCCAGCAGTTGCTCAGGAGGCGGCTACACCTTC
TRBJ2-7 TRBD1 TRBV20-1 - CSARARDRGMDGQYF TGCAGTGCTAGAGCTAGAGACAGGGGTATGGACGGGCAGTACTTC
TRBJ1-2 - TRBV6-6 - CASGYFEVANYGYTF TGTGCCAGCGGTTACTTCGAGGTGGCTAACTATGGCTACACCTTC
TRBJ2-2 - TRBV5-1 few CASRTPGLPLGELFF TGCGCCAGCAGGACCCCGGGGCTACCCCTCGGGGAGCTGTTTTTT
TRBJ2-3 TRBD1 TRBV20-1 many CSASRQGSTDTQYF TGCAGTGCTAGTAGACAGGGGAGCACAGATACGCAGTATTTT